The clone carrying this TCR beta chain has a count of ten or more. This specimen comes from a study of T cells in Graves' hyperthyroidism and ophthalmopathy. RNA transcripts served as the template for amplifying TCR beta CDR3 regions. The study used the HTBI primer set for a first-round RT-PCR of the TCR CDR3. TCRdb used MiXCR to reprocess the multiplex PCR reads, holding one entry per CDR3 protein. The sample has 350,000 to 400,000 distinct CDR3 sequences; about 16% are singletons. This CDR3 spans 15 amino acids. CDR1 and CDR2 (germline): DFQATT, SNEGSKA (reference sequence). V was shortened by 1 base and J by 2 bases, with 9 bases between the two germline ends.

This sequence was found in a woman aged 30 to 39 with Graves' hyperthyroidism. This chain links TRBV20-1 with TRBJ2-6, with D perhaps assigned TRBD1 or TRBD2 (5 bases each). What was sequenced was blood. This CDR3 is CSARVLGAGANVLTF. CDR3 bases: TGCAGTGCTAGAGTCCTGGGGGCTGGGGCCAACGTCCTGACTTTC.